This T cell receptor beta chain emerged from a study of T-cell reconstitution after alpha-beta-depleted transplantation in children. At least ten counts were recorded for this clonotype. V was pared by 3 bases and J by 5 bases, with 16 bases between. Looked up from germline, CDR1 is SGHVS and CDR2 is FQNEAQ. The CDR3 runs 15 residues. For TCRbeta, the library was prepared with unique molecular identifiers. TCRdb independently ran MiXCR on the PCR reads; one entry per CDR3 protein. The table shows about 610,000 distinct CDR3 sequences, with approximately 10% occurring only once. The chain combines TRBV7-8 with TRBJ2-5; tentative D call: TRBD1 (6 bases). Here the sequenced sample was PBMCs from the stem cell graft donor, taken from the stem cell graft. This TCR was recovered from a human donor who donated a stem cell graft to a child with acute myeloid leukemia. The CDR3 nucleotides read TGTGCCAGCAGCTTCCCACGTACCCAGGGGGAGACCCAGTACTTC. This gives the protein CASSFPRTQGETQYF.